This T cell receptor beta chain was captured by sequencing in a study of T cell repertoires in cytomegalovirus infection. For the study at large: Recently identified HLA-C-restricted CMV epitopes were among the peptides used. Study-wide results and limits: HLA-C-restricted TCR beta clonotypes specific for CMV led the ex vivo response.

A word on this clonotype: As yet, its antigen is unknown.

This CDR3 comprises 15 residues. Looked up from germline, CDR1 is DFQATT and CDR2 is SNEGSKA (reference sequence). Trimming pared 0 bases from V and 2 bases from J, leaving 8 bases between. Using its own MiXCR run on the reads, TCRdb lists one record per CDR3 protein. Of about 700,000 distinct CDR3 sequences listed, around 31% were seen once; the top ten hold around a sixth. The sample here was cultured PBMCs, taken from culture after CMV antigen stimulation. This chain uses TRBV20-1 with TRBJ1-6; the D is unclear. The clonotype comes from a human donor in good health (CMV status not recorded). Some clones in this sample may be carry-over from other donors' samples. The CDR3 bases are TGCAGTGCTAGAGATTACAGCACCTATAATTCACCCCTCCACTTT. It is translated as CSARDYSTYNSPLHF.